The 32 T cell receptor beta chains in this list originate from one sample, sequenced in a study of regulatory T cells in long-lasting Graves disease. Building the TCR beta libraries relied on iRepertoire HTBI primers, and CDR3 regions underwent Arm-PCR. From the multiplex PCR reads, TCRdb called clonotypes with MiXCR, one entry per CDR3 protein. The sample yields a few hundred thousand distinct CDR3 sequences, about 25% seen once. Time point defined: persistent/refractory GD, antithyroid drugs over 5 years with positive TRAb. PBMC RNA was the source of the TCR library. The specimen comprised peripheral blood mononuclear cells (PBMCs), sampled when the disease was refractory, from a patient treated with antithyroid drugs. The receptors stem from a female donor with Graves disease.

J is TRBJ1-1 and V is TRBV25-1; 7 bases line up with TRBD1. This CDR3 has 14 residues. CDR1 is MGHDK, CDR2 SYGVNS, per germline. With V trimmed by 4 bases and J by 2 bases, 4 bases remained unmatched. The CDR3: CASSVGQANTEAFF. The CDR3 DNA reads TGTGCCAGCAGTGTCGGACAGGCAAACACTGAAGCTTTCTTT.

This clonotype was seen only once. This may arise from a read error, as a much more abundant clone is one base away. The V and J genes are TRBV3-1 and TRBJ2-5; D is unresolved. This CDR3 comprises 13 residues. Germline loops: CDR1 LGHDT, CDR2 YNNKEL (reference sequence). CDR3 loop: CTSSQVVSETQYF. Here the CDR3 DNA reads TGTACCAGCAGCCAAGTAGTGTCGGAGACCCAGTACTTC.

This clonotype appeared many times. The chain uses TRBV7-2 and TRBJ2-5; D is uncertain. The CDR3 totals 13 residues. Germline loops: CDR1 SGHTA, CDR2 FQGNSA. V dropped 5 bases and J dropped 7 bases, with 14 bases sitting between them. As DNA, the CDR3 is TGTGCCAGCAGCCACCAGACCCAACGGACCCAGTACTTC. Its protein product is CASSHQTQRTQYF. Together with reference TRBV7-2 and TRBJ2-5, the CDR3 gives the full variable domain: GAGVSQSPSNKVTEKGKDVELRCDPISGHTALYWYRQSLGQGLEFLIYFQGNSAPDKSGLPSDRFSAERTGGSVSTLTIQRTQQEDSAVYLCASSHQTQRTQYFGPGTRLLVL.

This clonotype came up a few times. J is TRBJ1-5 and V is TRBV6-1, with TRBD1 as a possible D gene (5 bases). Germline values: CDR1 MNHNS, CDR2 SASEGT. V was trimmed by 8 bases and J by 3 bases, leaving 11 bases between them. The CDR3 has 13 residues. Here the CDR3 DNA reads TGTGCCAGCGGAACAGGATCCAATCAGCCCCAGCATTTT. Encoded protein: CASGTGSNQPQHF.

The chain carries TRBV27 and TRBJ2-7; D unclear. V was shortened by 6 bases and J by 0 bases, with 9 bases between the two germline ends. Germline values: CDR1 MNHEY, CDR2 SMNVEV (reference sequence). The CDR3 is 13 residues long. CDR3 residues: CASSRVASYEQYF. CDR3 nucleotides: TGTGCCAGCAGCCGTGTTGCCTCCTACGAGCAGTACTTC.

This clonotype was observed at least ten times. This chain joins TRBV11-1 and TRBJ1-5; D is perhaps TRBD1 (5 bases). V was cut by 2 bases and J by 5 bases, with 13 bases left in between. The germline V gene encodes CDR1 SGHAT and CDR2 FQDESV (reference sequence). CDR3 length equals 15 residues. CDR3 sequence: CASSLSGQGHQPQHF. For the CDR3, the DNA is TGTGCCAGCAGCTTAAGCGGGCAGGGCCATCAGCCCCAGCATTTT.

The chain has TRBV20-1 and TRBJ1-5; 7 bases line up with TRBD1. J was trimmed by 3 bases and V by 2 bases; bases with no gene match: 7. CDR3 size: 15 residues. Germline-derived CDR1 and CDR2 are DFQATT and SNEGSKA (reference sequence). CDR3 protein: CSARPSGQLNQPQHF. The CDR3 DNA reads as TGCAGTGCTAGACCCTCGGGACAGCTCAATCAGCCCCAGCATTTT.

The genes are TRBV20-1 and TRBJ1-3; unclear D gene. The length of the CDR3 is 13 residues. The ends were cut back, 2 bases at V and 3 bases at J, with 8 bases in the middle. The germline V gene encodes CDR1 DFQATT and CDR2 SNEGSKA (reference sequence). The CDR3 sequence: CSARLVNGNTIYF. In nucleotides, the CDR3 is TGCAGTGCTAGATTGGTTAATGGAAACACCATATATTTT.

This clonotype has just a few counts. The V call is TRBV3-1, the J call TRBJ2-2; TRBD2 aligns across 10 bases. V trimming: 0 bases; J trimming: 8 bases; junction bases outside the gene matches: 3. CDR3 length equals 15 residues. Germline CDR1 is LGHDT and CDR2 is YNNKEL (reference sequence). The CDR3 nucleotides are TGTGCCAGCAGCCAAGAGCCGGGACTAGCGGGGGAGCTGTTTTTT. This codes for CASSQEPGLAGELFF.

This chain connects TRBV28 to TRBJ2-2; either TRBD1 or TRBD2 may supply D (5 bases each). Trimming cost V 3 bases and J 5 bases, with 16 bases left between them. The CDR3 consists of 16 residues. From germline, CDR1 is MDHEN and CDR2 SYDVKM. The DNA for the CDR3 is TGTGCCAGCAGTTTCCCGGGGCTAGCCGGAACCGGGGAGCTGTTTTTT. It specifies CASSFPGLAGTGELFF.

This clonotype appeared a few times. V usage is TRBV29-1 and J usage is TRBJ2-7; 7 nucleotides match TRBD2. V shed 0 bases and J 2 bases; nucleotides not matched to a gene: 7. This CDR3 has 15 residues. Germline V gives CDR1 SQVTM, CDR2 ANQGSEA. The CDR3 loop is CSVEEGASGAYEQYF. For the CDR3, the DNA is TGCAGCGTTGAAGAAGGGGCTAGCGGAGCCTACGAGCAGTACTTC.

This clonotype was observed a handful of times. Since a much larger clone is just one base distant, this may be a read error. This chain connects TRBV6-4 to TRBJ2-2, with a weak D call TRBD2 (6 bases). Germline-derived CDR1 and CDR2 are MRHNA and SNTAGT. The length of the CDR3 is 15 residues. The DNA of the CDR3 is TGTGCCAGCAGTTCCACAGGAGGGAACACCAGGGAGCTGTTTTTT. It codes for CASSSTGGNTRELFF.

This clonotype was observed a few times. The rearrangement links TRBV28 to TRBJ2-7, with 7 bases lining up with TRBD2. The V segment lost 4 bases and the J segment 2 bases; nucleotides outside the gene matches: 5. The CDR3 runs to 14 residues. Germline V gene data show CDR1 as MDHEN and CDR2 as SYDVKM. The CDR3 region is CASSSWREPYEQYF. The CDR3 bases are TGTGCCAGCAGTTCCTGGCGGGAGCCCTACGAGCAGTACTTC.

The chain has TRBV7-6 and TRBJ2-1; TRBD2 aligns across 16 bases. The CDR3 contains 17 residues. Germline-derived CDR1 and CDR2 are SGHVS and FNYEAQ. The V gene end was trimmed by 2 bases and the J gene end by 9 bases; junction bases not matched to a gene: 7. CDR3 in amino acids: CASSLRGLAGGQREQFF. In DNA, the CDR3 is TGTGCCAGCAGCTTAAGGGGACTAGCGGGAGGGCAGCGTGAGCAGTTCTTC.

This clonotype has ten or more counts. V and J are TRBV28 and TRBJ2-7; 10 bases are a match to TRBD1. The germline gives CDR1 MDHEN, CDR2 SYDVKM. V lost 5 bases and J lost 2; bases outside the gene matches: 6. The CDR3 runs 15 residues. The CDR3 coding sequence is TGTGCCAGCAGTCCAAGGACAGGGGGGCCCTACGAGCAGTACTTC. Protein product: CASSPRTGGPYEQYF.

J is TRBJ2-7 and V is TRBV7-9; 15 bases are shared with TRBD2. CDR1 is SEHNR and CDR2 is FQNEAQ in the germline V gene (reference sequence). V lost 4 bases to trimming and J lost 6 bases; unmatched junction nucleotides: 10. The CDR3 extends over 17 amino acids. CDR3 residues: CASSSPGEGLAGGEQYF. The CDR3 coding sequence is TGTGCCAGCAGCTCCCCTGGAGAGGGACTAGCGGGAGGCGAGCAGTACTTC. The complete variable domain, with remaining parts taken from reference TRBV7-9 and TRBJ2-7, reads DTGVSQNPRHKITKRGQNVTFRCDPISEHNRLYWYRQTLGQGPEFLTYFQNEAQLEKSRLLSDRFSAERPKGSFSTLEIQRTEQGDSAMYLCASSSPGEGLAGGEQYFGPGTRLTVT.

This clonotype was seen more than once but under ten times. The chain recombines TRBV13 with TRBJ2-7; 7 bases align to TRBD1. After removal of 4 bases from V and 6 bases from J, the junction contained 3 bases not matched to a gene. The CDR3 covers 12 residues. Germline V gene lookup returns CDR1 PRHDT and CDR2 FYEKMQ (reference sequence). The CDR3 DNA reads TGTGCCAGCAGCTCTGACAGGGCCGAGCAGTACTTC. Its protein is CASSSDRAEQYF.

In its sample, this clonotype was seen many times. CDR3 amino acids: CASSYSTGVGEKLFF. CDR3 sequence (DNA): TGTGCCAGCAGTTACTCGACAGGGGTTGGTGAAAAACTGTTTTTT. The V and J genes are TRBV6-5 and TRBJ1-4; 8 bases fit TRBD1. The V gene's germline CDR1 is MNHEY and CDR2 SVGAGI. The CDR3 has 15 amino acids. J lost 7 bases, V lost 0 bases, and 4 bases had no gene match.

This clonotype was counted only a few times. CDR3 nucleotides: TGTGCCACTAATCCCCTTGCCAGTCTCTCCTACGAGCAGTACTTC. Amino acids: CATNPLASLSYEQYF. The J gene is TRBJ2-7, the V gene TRBV2; D is unclear. Germline V gene data show CDR1 as SNHLY and CDR2 as FYNNEI. V was clipped by 10 bases and J by 0 bases, with 19 bases between them. This CDR3 is built from 15 residues.

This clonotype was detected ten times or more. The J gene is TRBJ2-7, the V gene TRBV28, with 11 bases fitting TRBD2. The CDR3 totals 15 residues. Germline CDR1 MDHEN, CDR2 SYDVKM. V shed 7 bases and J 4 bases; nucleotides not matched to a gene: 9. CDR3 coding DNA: TGTGCCAGCACAAGGACTAGCGGGCCGATATACGAGCAGTACTTC. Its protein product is CASTRTSGPIYEQYF.

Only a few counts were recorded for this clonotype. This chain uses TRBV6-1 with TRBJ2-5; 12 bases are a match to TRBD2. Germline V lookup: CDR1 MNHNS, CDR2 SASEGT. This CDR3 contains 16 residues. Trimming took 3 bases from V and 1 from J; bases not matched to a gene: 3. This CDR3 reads CASSDVLAGGQETQYF. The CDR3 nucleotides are TGTGCCAGCAGTGATGTACTAGCGGGAGGCCAAGAGACCCAGTACTTC.

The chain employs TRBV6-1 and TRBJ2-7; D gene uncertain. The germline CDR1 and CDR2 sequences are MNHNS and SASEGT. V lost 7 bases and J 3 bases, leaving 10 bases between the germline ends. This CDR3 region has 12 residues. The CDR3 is CASTGPSYEQYF. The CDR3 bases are TGTGCCAGCACCGGACCGAGCTACGAGCAGTACTTC.

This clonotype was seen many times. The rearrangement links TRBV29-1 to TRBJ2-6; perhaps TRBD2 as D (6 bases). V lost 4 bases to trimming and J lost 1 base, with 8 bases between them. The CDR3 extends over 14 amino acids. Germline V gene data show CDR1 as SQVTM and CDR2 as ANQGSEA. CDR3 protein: CSVAGGSGANVLTF. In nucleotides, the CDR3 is TGCAGCGTTGCCGGGGGTTCTGGGGCCAACGTCCTGACTTTC.

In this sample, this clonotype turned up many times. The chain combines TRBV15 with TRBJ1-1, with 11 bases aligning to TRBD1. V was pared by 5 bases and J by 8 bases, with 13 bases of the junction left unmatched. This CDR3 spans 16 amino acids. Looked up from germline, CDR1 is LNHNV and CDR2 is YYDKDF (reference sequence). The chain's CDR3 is CATSGGQGEFGREAFF. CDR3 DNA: TGTGCCACCAGCGGGGGACAGGGGGAGTTTGGTAGGGAAGCTTTCTTT. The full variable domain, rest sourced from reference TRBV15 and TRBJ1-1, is DAMVIQNPRYQVTQFGKPVTLSCSQTLNHNVMYWYQQKSSQAPKLLFHYYDKDFNNEADTPDNFQSRRPNTSFCFLDIRSPGLGDTAMYLCATSGGQGEFGREAFFGQGTRLTVV.

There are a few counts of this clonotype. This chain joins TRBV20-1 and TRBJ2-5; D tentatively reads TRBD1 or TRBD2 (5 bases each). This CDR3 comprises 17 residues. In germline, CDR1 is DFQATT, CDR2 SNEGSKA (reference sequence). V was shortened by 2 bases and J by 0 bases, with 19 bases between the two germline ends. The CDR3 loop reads CSARRKIWGRNQETQYF. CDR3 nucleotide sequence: TGCAGTGCTAGACGAAAGATTTGGGGACGGAACCAAGAGACCCAGTACTTC.

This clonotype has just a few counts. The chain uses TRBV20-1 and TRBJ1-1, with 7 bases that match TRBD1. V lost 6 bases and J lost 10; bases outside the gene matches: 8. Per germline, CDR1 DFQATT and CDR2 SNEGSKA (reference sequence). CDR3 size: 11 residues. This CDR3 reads CSARRTGRAFF. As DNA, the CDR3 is TGCAGTGCCCGTAGGACAGGCCGAGCTTTCTTT.

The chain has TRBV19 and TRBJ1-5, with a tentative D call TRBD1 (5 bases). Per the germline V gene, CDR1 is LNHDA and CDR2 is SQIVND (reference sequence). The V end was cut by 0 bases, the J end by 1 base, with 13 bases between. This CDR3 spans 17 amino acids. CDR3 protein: CASSIELGARSNQPQHF. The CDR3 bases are TGTGCCAGTAGTATAGAATTAGGGGCGAGGAGCAATCAGCCCCAGCATTTT.

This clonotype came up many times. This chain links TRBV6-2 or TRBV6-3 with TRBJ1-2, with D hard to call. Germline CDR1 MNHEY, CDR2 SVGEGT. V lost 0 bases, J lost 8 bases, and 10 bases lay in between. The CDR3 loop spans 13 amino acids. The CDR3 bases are TGTGCCAGCAGTTACTCGACGGGTCGGGGCTACACCTTC. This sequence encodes CASSYSTGRGYTF.

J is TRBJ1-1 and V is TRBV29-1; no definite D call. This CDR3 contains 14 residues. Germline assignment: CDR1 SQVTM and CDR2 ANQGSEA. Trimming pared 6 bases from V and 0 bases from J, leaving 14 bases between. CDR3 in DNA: TGCAGCGTCGACCCCGACAACTTGAACACTGAAGCTTTCTTT. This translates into CSVDPDNLNTEAFF.

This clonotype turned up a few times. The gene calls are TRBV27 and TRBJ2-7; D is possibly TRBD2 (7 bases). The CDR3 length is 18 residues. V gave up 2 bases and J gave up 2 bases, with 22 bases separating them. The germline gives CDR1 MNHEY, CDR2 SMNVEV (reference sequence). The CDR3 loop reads CASSLMYGGAGKPYEQYF. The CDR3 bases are TGTGCCAGCAGTTTAATGTATGGGGGGGCAGGGAAGCCCTACGAGCAGTACTTC.

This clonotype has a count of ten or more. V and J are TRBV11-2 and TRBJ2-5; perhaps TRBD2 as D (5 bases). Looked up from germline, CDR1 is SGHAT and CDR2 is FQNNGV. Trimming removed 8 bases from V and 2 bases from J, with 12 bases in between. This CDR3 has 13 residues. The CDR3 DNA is TGTGCCAGCGTGGGAGCGATGCAAGAGACCCAGTACTTC. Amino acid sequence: CASVGAMQETQYF.

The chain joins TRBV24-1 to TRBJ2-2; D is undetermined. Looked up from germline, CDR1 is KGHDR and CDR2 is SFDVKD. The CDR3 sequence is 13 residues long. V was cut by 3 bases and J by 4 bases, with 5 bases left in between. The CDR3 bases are TGTGCCACCAGTGATGAACCCACCGGGGAGCTGTTTTTT. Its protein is CATSDEPTGELFF.